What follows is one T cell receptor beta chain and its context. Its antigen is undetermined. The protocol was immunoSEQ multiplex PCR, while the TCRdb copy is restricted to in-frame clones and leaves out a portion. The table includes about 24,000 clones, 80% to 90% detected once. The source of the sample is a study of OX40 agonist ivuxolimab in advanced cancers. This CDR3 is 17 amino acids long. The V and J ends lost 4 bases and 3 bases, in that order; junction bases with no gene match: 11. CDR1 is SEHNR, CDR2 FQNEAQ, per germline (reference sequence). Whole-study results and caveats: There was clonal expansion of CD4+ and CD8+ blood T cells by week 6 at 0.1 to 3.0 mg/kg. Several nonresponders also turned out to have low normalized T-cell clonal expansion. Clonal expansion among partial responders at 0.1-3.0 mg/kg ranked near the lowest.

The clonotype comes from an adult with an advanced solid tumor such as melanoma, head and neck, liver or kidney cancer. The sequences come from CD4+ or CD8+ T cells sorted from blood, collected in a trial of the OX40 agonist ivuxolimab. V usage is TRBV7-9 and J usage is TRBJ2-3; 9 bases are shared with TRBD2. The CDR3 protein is CASSSGSGGLSTDTQYF. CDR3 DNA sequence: TGTGCCAGCAGCTCGGGAAGCGGGGGGCTTTCTACAGATACGCAGTATTTT.